These 22 T cell receptor beta chains share one sample of origin, sequenced in a study of blood T cells in healthy people across ages. With a J-beta primer mix and a sample-barcoded 5' primer, a second PCR ran roughly 6 to 11 cycles. Via MiXCR, TCRdb re-called the 5' RACE reads, giving one row per CDR3 protein. The repertoire holds around 1.5 million distinct CDR3 sequences, with almost 60% as singletons. Sequencing input: blood. Receptor source: a man younger than 35 in good health.

This clonotype was seen more than once but under ten times. The rearrangement joins TRBV10-3 to TRBJ2-5; 10 bases match TRBD2. Germline lookup yields CDR1 ENHRY and CDR2 SYGVKD. With V trimmed by 4 bases and J by 5 bases, 16 bases remained unmatched. This CDR3 contains 18 residues. CDR3 protein: CAISGEGSSGGLSETQYF. The CDR3 region has the DNA TGTGCCATCAGTGGGGAAGGGTCTAGCGGGGGACTTTCGGAGACCCAGTACTTC.

The genes are TRBV18 and TRBJ2-1, with D possibly matching TRBD2 (6 bases). V dropped 2 bases and J dropped 10 bases, with 15 bases sitting between them. This CDR3 spans 14 amino acids. Germline V CDR1 and CDR2: KGHSH, LQKENI. The CDR3 DNA sequence: TGTGCCAGCTCACCAAGTGGACTACTCGAGGAGCAGTTCTTC. The encoded protein is CASSPSGLLEEQFF.

This clonotype was counted only a few times. The chain links TRBV4-3 to TRBJ1-1; D is perhaps TRBD1 (5 bases). Trimming removed 4 bases at V and 5 bases at J, with 14 bases between. There are 14 residues in the CDR3. Germline lookup yields CDR1 LGHNA and CDR2 YSLEER. The CDR3 loop is CASSLGWGRTEAFF. In DNA form, the CDR3 reads TGCGCCAGCAGCCTTGGCTGGGGGAGGACTGAAGCTTTCTTT.

This chain uses TRBV5-4 with TRBJ2-1; D assignment may be TRBD1 or TRBD2 (5 bases each). This CDR3 is built from 11 residues. Trimming took off 3 bases at V and 10 bases at J, with 8 bases between the two ends. CDR1 SGHNT and CDR2 YYREEE come from the germline V gene (reference sequence). The CDR3 loop is CASSSWGEQFF. The CDR3 nucleotides read TGTGCCAGCAGCTCATGGGGGGAGCAGTTCTTC.

This chain joins TRBV20-1 and TRBJ2-7; tentative D call: TRBD1 (6 bases). V gave up 2 bases and J gave up 1 base, with 18 bases separating them. Per the germline V gene, CDR1 is DFQATT and CDR2 is SNEGSKA (reference sequence). The CDR3 is made up of 16 amino acids. CDR3: CSARTTGLDESYEQYF. For the CDR3, the DNA is TGCAGTGCTAGAACCACAGGGCTCGATGAGTCCTACGAGCAGTACTTC.

This clonotype was seen more than once but under ten times. The V call is TRBV4-1, the J call TRBJ2-1; TRBD2 aligns across 11 bases. The CDR3 is 15 residues long. Germline trimming cut 4 bases from V and 6 bases from J; bases unmatched to any gene: 5. Germline V lookup: CDR1 MGHRA, CDR2 YSYEKL. This CDR3 reads CASSLLAGVVNEQFF. CDR3 DNA sequence: TGCGCCAGCAGCCTACTAGCGGGAGTGGTCAATGAGCAGTTCTTC.

The chain uses TRBV10-2 and TRBJ2-6; maybe TRBD2 (5 bases). CDR1 and CDR2 (germline): WSHSY, SAAADI. This CDR3 has 17 residues. Trimming removed 2 bases at V and 1 base at J, with 12 bases between. The CDR3 nucleotides are TGCGCCAGCAGTGAGCTGCCCAGAGGGTCTGGGGCCAACGTCCTGACTTTC. This sequence encodes CASSELPRGSGANVLTF.

The chain employs TRBV4-2 and TRBJ2-1; the D gene is possibly TRBD2 (7 bases). The CDR3 extends over 16 amino acids. Per germline, CDR1 LGHNA and CDR2 YNFKEQ. Trimming left V 4 bases short and J 2 bases short, with 15 bases between. The CDR3: CASSPSRGGPYNEQFF. The CDR3 DNA reads as TGTGCCAGCAGCCCATCTAGGGGGGGGCCCTACAATGAGCAGTTCTTC.

The chain links TRBV12-3 or TRBV12-4 to TRBJ2-7, with D possibly TRBD2 on 6 matching bases. The CDR3 runs to 14 residues. Trimming stripped 6 bases from V and 4 bases from J, with 16 bases between. The CDR3 here is CASSLGSQLYEQYF. The CDR3 nucleotides are TGTGCCAGCAGCCTCGGGAGCCAGTTGTACGAGCAGTACTTC.

This chain connects TRBV29-1 to TRBJ2-2, with TRBD1 identical over 10 bases. This CDR3 contains 16 residues. Germline CDR1 and CDR2: SQVTM and ANQGSEA. The V gene end was trimmed by 6 bases and the J gene end by 4 bases; junction bases not matched to a gene: 11. The chain's CDR3 is CSVRVGDRGGTGELFF. CDR3 sequence (DNA): TGCAGCGTGAGAGTGGGGGACAGGGGCGGCACCGGGGAGCTGTTTTTT.

The chain couples TRBV29-1 to TRBJ1-4, with D uncertain. Trimming stripped 1 base from V and 5 bases from J, with 17 bases between. The CDR3 contains 16 residues. From germline, CDR1 is SQVTM and CDR2 ANQGSEA. CDR3: CSVEGGEGETNEKLFF. The DNA of the CDR3 is TGCAGCGTTGAAGGGGGAGAAGGTGAGACGAATGAAAAACTGTTTTTT.

This clonotype was counted only a few times. This chain joins TRBV29-1 and TRBJ2-7; 8 bases align to TRBD1. This CDR3 contains 15 residues. Germline V CDR1 and CDR2: SQVTM, ANQGSEA. V was clipped by 5 bases and J by 0 bases; unmatched bases: 9. CDR3: CSVTPGQVISYEQYF. The CDR3 DNA follows: TGCAGCGTTACACCGGGACAGGTGATCTCCTACGAGCAGTACTTC.

The CDR3 region has the DNA TGTGCCAGCTATAAAGGGTCAGGGAATGAGCAGTACTTC. This encodes CASYKGSGNEQYF. This chain connects TRBV12-3 or TRBV12-4 to TRBJ2-7; tentatively, D is TRBD1 (5 bases). The CDR3 totals 13 residues. Trimming stripped 8 bases from V and 7 bases from J, with 18 bases between.

This clonotype was detected only once. The chain joins TRBV24-1 to TRBJ1-1; D unclear. V was trimmed by 1 base and J by 3 bases, leaving 23 bases between them. Germline loops: CDR1 KGHDR, CDR2 SFDVKD. The CDR3 loop spans 19 amino acids. In DNA form, the CDR3 reads TGTGCCACCAGTGATTTCTGGGGTTCCCAAGGACGGCGGTACACTGAAGCTTTCTTT. It yields the protein CATSDFWGSQGRRYTEAFF.

The CDR3 sequence is CAITRTGSNEQFF. As DNA, the CDR3 is TGTGCCATCACTAGGACAGGGTCAAATGAGCAGTTCTTC. The chain has TRBV10-3 and TRBJ2-1; TRBD1 matches 8 bases. The CDR3 contains 13 residues. Germline values: CDR1 ENHRY, CDR2 SYGVKD. Trimming cost V 7 bases and J 7 bases; bases outside gene matches: 6.

The chain couples TRBV6-1 to TRBJ2-1, with 9 bases matching TRBD1. J was trimmed by 5 bases and V by 4 bases; bases with no gene match: 6. The CDR3 extends over 15 amino acids. CDR1 MNHNS and CDR2 SASEGT come from the germline V gene. This chain's CDR3 is CASSAGTGSHNEQFF. The CDR3, as DNA: TGTGCCAGCAGTGCCGGGACAGGGAGCCACAATGAGCAGTTCTTC.

The chain recombines TRBV6-1 with TRBJ1-5; D unresolved. CDR1 MNHNS and CDR2 SASEGT come from the germline V gene. The CDR3 runs 15 residues. The V end was cut by 3 bases, the J end by 3 bases, with 12 bases between. The CDR3 region is CASSEEKGANQPQHF. The CDR3 nucleotides read TGTGCCAGCAGTGAGGAAAAGGGCGCCAATCAGCCCCAGCATTTT.

The chain uses TRBV12-3 or TRBV12-4 and TRBJ2-7; a possible D gene is TRBD2 (6 bases). The V gene lost 4 bases and the J gene lost 6 bases, with 16 bases spanning the gap. The length of the CDR3 is 14 residues. The CDR3 is CASSSSSAGGEQYF. In DNA, the CDR3 is TGTGCCAGCAGTTCGTCCTCAGCGGGTGGCGAGCAGTACTTC.

CDR3 sequence reads: CASSLWQGGGYTF. In DNA, the CDR3 is TGTGCCAGCAGCTTATGGCAGGGTGGAGGCTACACCTTC. This rearrangement joins TRBV7-9 to TRBJ1-2, with D possibly matching TRBD1 (5 bases). The V end lost 2 bases, the J end lost 8 bases, and 12 bases lay between the germline ends. This CDR3 region has 13 residues. In germline, CDR1 is SEHNR, CDR2 FQNEAQ (reference sequence).

The chain combines TRBV7-2 with TRBJ2-7, with TRBD2 matching 14 bases. Germline loops: CDR1 SGHTA, CDR2 FQGNSA. The CDR3 has 16 amino acids. V lost 3 bases and J lost 3; bases outside the gene matches: 4. CDR3 DNA: TGTGCCAGCAGCTTGGGACTAGCGGGGGACGTCTACGAGCAGTACTTC. This gives the protein CASSLGLAGDVYEQYF.

This rearrangement joins TRBV14 to TRBJ2-3; D is undetermined. V shed 4 bases and J shed 5 bases, with 13 bases lying between them. CDR1 and CDR2 (germline): SGHDN, FVKESK. The CDR3 has 14 residues. The CDR3 loop is CASSPIFGIDTQYF. The CDR3 DNA follows: TGTGCCAGCAGCCCAATATTTGGAATAGATACGCAGTATTTT.

The V and J genes are TRBV7-2 and TRBJ1-1, with D perhaps TRBD1 (5 bases). Germline V CDR1 and CDR2: SGHTA, FQGNSA. V was trimmed by 5 bases and J by 1 base, leaving 20 bases between them. The CDR3 length is 17 residues. CDR3: CASSPEEGVWANTEAFF. As DNA, the CDR3 is TGTGCCAGCAGCCCAGAAGAAGGGGTTTGGGCGAACACTGAAGCTTTCTTT.